This entry describes one T cell receptor (beta chain). No antigen is known for it. The data are from a study of T cells after yellow fever vaccination. Study-level findings and limits: Once the booster was given, most primary-vaccination clones reappeared, at just over 95% for CD4 and around 90% for CD8.

V lost 6 bases, J lost 5 bases, and 20 bases lay in between. The CDR3 runs to 16 residues. Germline assignment: CDR1 MDHEN and CDR2 SYDVKM. From the 5' RACE reads, TCRdb called clonotypes with MiXCR, one entry per CDR3 protein. This table holds just under 600,000 distinct CDR3 sequences, 13% found once. This receptor was obtained from a man aged 25-45 years who received the YFV17D yellow fever vaccine. The chain employs TRBV28 and TRBJ2-4; TRBD1 might be the D (5 bases). This specimen consisted of PBMCs, obtained on the day of the yellow fever booster vaccination. The CDR3 DNA follows: TGTGCCAGCAGCCCCGAACAGGTCTTTAATCAAAACATTCAGTACTTC. Translation gives CASSPEQVFNQNIQYF.